This paragraph reports one TCR beta chain. The target antigen is unknown. Treatment in this sample: around 19 received Ad26.COV2.S at low or high dose, single or two shots; about 5 received placebo; per-sample allocation not given. Sample collection was performed on day 63 after the first vaccine or placebo injection. A Boston donor was an adult aged 18-55 years. This sample stems from a study of Ad26.COV2.S vaccination and SARS-CoV-2 variants. Only in-frame clones appear in the TCRdb table, and some are missing; sequencing was by immunoSEQ multiplex PCR. The data hold 250,000 to 300,000 clones, with about 90% observed a single time. V lost 6 bases, J lost 3 bases, and 3 bases stayed unmatched. Per the germline V gene, CDR1 is MDHEN and CDR2 is SYDVKM. The CDR3 is made up of 16 amino acids. The study, taken as a whole, reports: Vaccine recipients had higher spike-specific TCR breadth than placebo recipients.

The sample here was peripheral blood, taken in a trial of Ad26.COV2.S vaccine versus placebo. The TCR sequence derives from a person between 18 and 65 years old who received the Ad26.COV2.S COVID-19 vaccine or a placebo. The V gene is TRBV28, the J gene TRBJ2-6, with 12 bases fitting TRBD1. For the CDR3, the DNA is TGTGCCAGCAGAAGGGACAGGGGGCTTGGGGCCAACGTCCTGACTTTC. It encodes CASRRDRGLGANVLTF.